The subject of this entry is one TCR beta chain. Antigen: not known. The data belong to a study of cytomegalovirus exposure and HLA in healthy donors. Vbeta (60) and Jbeta (13) primers were used in the PCR. Produced via immunoSEQ multiplex PCR; TCRdb's table is partial and in-frame only. The data show fewer than 250,000 clones, roughly 77% seen once. After removal of 5 bases from V and 9 bases from J, the junction contained 9 bases not matched to a gene. Germline assignment: CDR1 SGHAT and CDR2 FQNNGV. The CDR3 length is 13 residues. Study observations and caveats: Being productive about 87% or about 30% of the time was typical of most TCR beta V segments in an earlier analysis. A list of roughly 180 TCR beta chains associated with cytomegalovirus was given. Donors belonging to an Asian-associated ancestry cluster reportedly showed fewer N-insertions in productive TCRs than the 666-donor mean, according to what a later analysis found.

Everyone who donated was a healthy bone marrow donor. V usage is TRBV11-2 and J usage is TRBJ2-5; 7 bases align to TRBD1. The specimen sequenced was PBMCs. The TCR originated in a woman between 45 and 65 years old in good health and CMV-seronegative. The CDR3 sequence is CASSANRDRAQYF. DNA of the CDR3: TGTGCCAGCAGCGCCAACCGAGACAGGGCCCAGTACTTC. The full variable domain, in which reference TRBV11-2 and TRBJ2-5 provide the parts outside the CDR3, is EAGVAQSPRYKIIEKRQSVAFWCNPISGHATLYWYQQILGQGPKLLIQFQNNGVVDDSQLPKDRFSAERLKGVDSTLKIQPAKLEDSAVYLCASSANRDRAQYFGPGTRLLVL.